This T cell receptor beta chain was captured in a study of breast tumors, draining lymph nodes, adjacent tissues. Overall study results and limits: Tumor TCR diversity was below lymph nodes but above nontumor tissue.

This clonotype was recorded at least ten times. What it recognizes is unknown. MiXCR was run by TCRdb on the multiplex PCR reads, yielding one entry per CDR3 protein. The sample lists 23,000 or so distinct CDR3 sequences; around three fifths were seen once. The receptor comes from a female donor with breast cancer. Some clones in this sample may be carry-over from other donors' samples. The specimen was tumor-adjacent breast tissue.

The CDR3 nucleotides read TGTGCCAGCAGCCTGGCCCCTAGCGGGGGGGGGGGCAATGAGCAGTTCTTC. Its translation is CASSLAPSGGGGNEQFF. The V and J genes are TRBV5-4 and TRBJ2-1; TRBD2 matches 12 bases. The CDR3 sequence is 17 residues long. CDR1 is SGHNT and CDR2 is YYREEE in the germline V gene (reference sequence). Trimming at V came to 4 bases and at J to 6 bases, leaving 11 bases not matched to a gene.